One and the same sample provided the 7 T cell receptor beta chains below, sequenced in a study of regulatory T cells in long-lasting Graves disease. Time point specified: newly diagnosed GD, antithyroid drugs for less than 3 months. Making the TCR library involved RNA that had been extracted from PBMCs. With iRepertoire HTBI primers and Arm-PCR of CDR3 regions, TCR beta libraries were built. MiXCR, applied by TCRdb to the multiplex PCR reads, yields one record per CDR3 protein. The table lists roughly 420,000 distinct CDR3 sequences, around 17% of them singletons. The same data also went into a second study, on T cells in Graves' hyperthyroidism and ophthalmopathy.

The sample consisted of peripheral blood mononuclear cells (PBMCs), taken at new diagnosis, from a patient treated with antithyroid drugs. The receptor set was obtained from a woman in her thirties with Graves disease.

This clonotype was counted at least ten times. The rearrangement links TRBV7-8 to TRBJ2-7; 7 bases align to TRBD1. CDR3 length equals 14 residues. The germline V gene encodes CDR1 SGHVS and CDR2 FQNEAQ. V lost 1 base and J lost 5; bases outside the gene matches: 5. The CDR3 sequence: CASSLDRGNDEQYF. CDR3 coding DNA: TGTGCCAGCAGCTTAGACAGGGGAAACGACGAGCAGTACTTC.

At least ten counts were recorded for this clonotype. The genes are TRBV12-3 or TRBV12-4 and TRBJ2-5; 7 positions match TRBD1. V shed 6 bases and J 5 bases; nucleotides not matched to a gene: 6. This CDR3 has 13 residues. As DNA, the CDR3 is TGTGCCAGCAGGATCCCCAGGGGGGAGACCCAGTACTTC. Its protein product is CASRIPRGETQYF.

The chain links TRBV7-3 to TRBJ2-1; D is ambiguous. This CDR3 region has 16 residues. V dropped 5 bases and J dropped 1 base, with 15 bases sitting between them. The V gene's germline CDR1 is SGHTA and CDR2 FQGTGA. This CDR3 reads CASSLSDGLSYNEQFF. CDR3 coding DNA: TGTGCCAGCAGCCTCTCGGACGGATTATCCTACAATGAGCAGTTCTTC.

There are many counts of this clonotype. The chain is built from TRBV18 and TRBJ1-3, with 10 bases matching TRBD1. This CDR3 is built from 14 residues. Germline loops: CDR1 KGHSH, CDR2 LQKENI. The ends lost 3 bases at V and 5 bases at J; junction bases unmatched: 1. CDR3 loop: CASSPGQGRNTIYF. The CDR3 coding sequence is TGTGCCAGCTCACCGGGACAGGGGCGAAACACCATATATTTT.

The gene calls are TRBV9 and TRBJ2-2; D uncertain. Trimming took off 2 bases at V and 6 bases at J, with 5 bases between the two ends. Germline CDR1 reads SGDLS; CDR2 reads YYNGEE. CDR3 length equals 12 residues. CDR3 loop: CASSVSAGELFF. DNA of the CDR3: TGTGCCAGCAGCGTCTCCGCCGGGGAGCTGTTTTTT.

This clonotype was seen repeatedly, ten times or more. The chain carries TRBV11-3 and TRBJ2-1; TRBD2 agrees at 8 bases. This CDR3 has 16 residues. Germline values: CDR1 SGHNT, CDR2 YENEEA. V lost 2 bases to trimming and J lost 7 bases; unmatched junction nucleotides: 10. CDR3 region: CASSLRAGRAPNEQFF. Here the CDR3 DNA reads TGTGCCAGCAGCTTACGTGCCGGGAGGGCCCCTAATGAGCAGTTCTTC.

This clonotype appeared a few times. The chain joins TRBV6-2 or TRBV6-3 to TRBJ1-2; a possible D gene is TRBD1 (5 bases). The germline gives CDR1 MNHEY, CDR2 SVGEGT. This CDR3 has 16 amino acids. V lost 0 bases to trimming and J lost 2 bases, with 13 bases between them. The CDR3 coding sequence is TGTGCCAGCAGTTACTCGACTGCAGGGTGGAACTATGGCTACACCTTC. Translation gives CASSYSTAGWNYGYTF.